The 29 T cell receptor beta chains in this list originate from one sample, sequenced in a study of T cell repertoires in cytomegalovirus infection. Their cognate antigens are unknown. TCRdb passed the reads through MiXCR, listing each CDR3 protein once. Among more than 250,000 distinct CDR3 sequences, 20% to 30% were seen once, and the ten largest hold roughly 14%. The sample here was cultured PBMCs, taken from culture after CMV antigen stimulation. These receptors were obtained from a human donor in good health (CMV status not recorded). Some clones in this sample may be carry-over from other donors' samples.

This clonotype occurred a few times. This chain uses TRBV12-3 or TRBV12-4 with TRBJ2-3; TRBD1 or TRBD2 may be the D gene (5 bases each). This CDR3 comprises 13 residues. Between the trimmed V and J ends, which lost 7 bases and 4 bases, there was a span of 12 bases. The CDR3 bases are TGTGCCAGCATGCTCGGGGCGGCAGATACGCAGTATTTT. As protein: CASMLGAADTQYF.

In this sample, this clonotype turned up a few times. The chain is built from TRBV30 and TRBJ2-7, with a possible D match to TRBD1 (6 bases). The V and J ends lost 7 bases and 5 bases respectively, with 15 bases between them. CDR1 is GTSNPN, CDR2 SVGIG, per germline (reference sequence). The CDR3 spans 12 residues. In DNA form, the CDR3 reads TGTGCCTCGCAGGGGAATGCTCACGAGCAGTACTTC. Protein sequence: CASQGNAHEQYF.

The chain combines TRBV7-2 with TRBJ2-1; a possible D gene is TRBD2 (5 bases). CDR1 SGHTA and CDR2 FQGNSA come from the germline V gene. The CDR3 spans 12 residues. Trimming took off 5 bases at V and 10 bases at J, with 12 bases between the two ends. The CDR3 region is CASSGLQGEQFF. The CDR3 DNA is TGTGCCAGCAGCGGACTTCAAGGAGAGCAGTTCTTC.

The chain uses TRBV19 and TRBJ2-1, with a possible D match to TRBD2 (5 bases). CDR3 length: 14 amino acids. In germline, CDR1 is LNHDA, CDR2 SQIVND (reference sequence). V was shortened by 0 bases and J by 8 bases, with 11 bases between the two germline ends. CDR3 sequence: CASSIDPSSDEQFF. The CDR3 DNA is TGTGCCAGTAGTATAGATCCTAGCTCCGATGAGCAGTTCTTC.

The V and J genes are TRBV19 and TRBJ2-7; 8 bases are a match to TRBD2. The J segment lost 2 bases and the V segment lost 5 bases, leaving 5 bases of the junction unmatched. The CDR3 is made up of 14 amino acids. CDR1 and CDR2 from the germline V gene are LNHDA and SQIVND (reference sequence). CDR3 in amino acids: CASSSGLAPYEQYV. DNA for the CDR3: TGTGCCAGTAGTTCCGGACTAGCACCCTACGAGCAGTACGTC.

The CDR3 DNA is TGTGCCAGCAGCTTAGCGTCCAGGGGAGAGACCCAGTACTTC. It is translated as CASSLASRGETQYF. V and J are TRBV7-9 and TRBJ2-5; D is possibly TRBD1 (6 bases). Germline V gene lookup returns CDR1 SEHNR and CDR2 FQNEAQ (reference sequence). V was clipped by 0 bases and J by 4 bases, with 9 bases between them. This CDR3 is 14 amino acids long.

This clonotype was counted many times. The CDR3 coding sequence is TGTGCCAGCAGCTGGGCGACGGTCCAAGAGACCCAGTACTTC. Protein: CASSWATVQETQYF. The chain couples TRBV7-2 to TRBJ2-5, with unresolved D. Trimming left V 4 bases short and J 1 base short, with 10 bases between. The CDR3 has 14 residues. Germline V gene sequence: CDR1 SGHTA, CDR2 FQGNSA.

The V call is TRBV4-3, the J call TRBJ2-7; the match to TRBD1 covers 10 bases. V was pared by 0 bases and J by 3 bases, with 5 bases of the junction left unmatched. Germline CDR1 reads LGHNA; CDR2 reads YSLEER. CDR3 size: 16 residues. CDR3 sequence reads: CASSQDGTGDSYEQYF. The CDR3 DNA follows: TGCGCCAGCAGCCAAGACGGGACAGGGGACAGCTACGAGCAGTACTTC.

The chain carries TRBV10-3 and TRBJ1-5, with 8 bases that match TRBD1. The V gene's germline CDR1 is ENHRY and CDR2 SYGVKD. J was trimmed by 7 bases and V by 0 bases; bases with no gene match: 5. The CDR3 is made up of 15 amino acids. This CDR3 is CAISESDRVGQPQHF. CDR3 sequence (DNA): TGTGCCATCAGTGAGTCGGACAGGGTGGGACAGCCCCAGCATTTT.

The chain joins TRBV6-2 or TRBV6-3 to TRBJ2-1; a possible D gene is TRBD2 (6 bases). The V end lost 8 bases, the J end lost 7 bases, and 21 bases lay between the germline ends. CDR3 length: 15 amino acids. Germline V lookup: CDR1 MNHEY, CDR2 SVGEGT. The CDR3 here is CASLDRAGRGNEQFF. The CDR3 region has the DNA TGTGCCAGCCTAGACCGCGCGGGAAGAGGGAATGAGCAGTTCTTC.

The chain couples TRBV7-9 to TRBJ1-2; tentatively, D is TRBD1 (6 bases). The V gene's germline CDR1 is SEHNR and CDR2 FQNEAQ (reference sequence). V lost 8 bases to trimming and J lost 5 bases, with 18 bases between them. CDR3 length: 14 amino acids. The CDR3 region has the DNA TGTGCCAGCGGAAGGGTGGGGGCCCGATATGGCTACACCTTC. Translating it yields CASGRVGARYGYTF.

The V gene is TRBV24-1, the J gene TRBJ2-3; TRBD1 matches 8 bases. CDR3 length: 14 residues. After removal of 4 bases from V and 9 bases from J, the junction contained 8 bases not matched to a gene. In germline, CDR1 is KGHDR, CDR2 SFDVKD. CDR3 region: CATSDSPGQATQYF. The CDR3 DNA is TGTGCCACCAGTGACTCGCCGGGACAGGCAACGCAGTATTTT.

This clonotype appeared a few times. The rearrangement links TRBV20-1 to TRBJ1-1, with D uncertain. CDR1 is DFQATT, CDR2 SNEGSKA, per germline (reference sequence). CDR3 length equals 11 residues. Trimming cost V 6 bases and J 1 base, with 6 bases left between them. The CDR3 region has the DNA TGCAGTGCAAAAGAGAACACTGAAGCTTTCTTT. This codes for CSAKENTEAFF.

This clonotype was detected ten times or more. The chain joins TRBV10-3 to TRBJ2-1, with 7 bases fitting TRBD2. The V gene end was trimmed by 3 bases and the J gene end by 4 bases; junction bases not matched to a gene: 6. Germline CDR1 reads ENHRY; CDR2 reads SYGVKD. This CDR3 region has 15 residues. The DNA of the CDR3 is TGTGCCATCAGTGACAGTACTAGCGCGTACAATGAGCAGTTCTTC. Its translation: CAISDSTSAYNEQFF.

This clonotype showed up many times. This chain uses TRBV7-2 with TRBJ2-1; 11 nucleotides agree with TRBD2. The germline V gene encodes CDR1 SGHTA and CDR2 FQGNSA. CDR3 length: 13 residues. J lost 13 bases, V lost 4 bases, and 6 bases had no gene match. This CDR3 is CASSYQTSGVQFF. In DNA form, the CDR3 reads TGTGCCAGCAGCTACCAGACTAGCGGGGTCCAGTTCTTC. The full variable domain, in which reference TRBV7-2 and TRBJ2-1 provide the parts outside the CDR3, is GAGVSQSPSNKVTEKGKDVELRCDPISGHTALYWYRQSLGQGLEFLIYFQGNSAPDKSGLPSDRFSAERTGGSVSTLTIQRTQQEDSAVYLCASSYQTSGVQFFGPGTRLTVL.

This clonotype was found many times. The J gene is TRBJ2-5, the V gene TRBV7-2, with 9 bases fitting TRBD1. This CDR3 comprises 15 residues. With V trimmed by 2 bases and J by 5 bases, 6 bases remained unmatched. Germline CDR1 SGHTA, CDR2 FQGNSA. CDR3 region: CASSLPGQGGETQYF. As DNA, the CDR3 is TGTGCCAGCAGCTTACCGGGACAGGGCGGCGAGACCCAGTACTTC.

This clonotype was seen repeatedly, ten times or more. This sequence joins TRBV7-2 and TRBJ2-1; 7 positions agree with TRBD2. The CDR3 runs 19 residues. V was pared by 6 bases and J by 5 bases, with 22 bases of the junction left unmatched. CDR1 is SGHTA and CDR2 is FQGNSA in the germline V gene. The DNA of the CDR3 is TGTGCCAGCAGTTATAGACTAGCCCGGACCTCAAATCCCAACAATGAGCAGTTCTTC. It codes for CASSYRLARTSNPNNEQFF.

V gene TRBV4-1 combines with J gene TRBJ2-3; TRBD2 matches 8 bases. The CDR3 consists of 16 residues. V lost 0 bases to trimming and J lost 5 bases; unmatched junction nucleotides: 7. CDR1 is MGHRA and CDR2 is YSYEKL in the germline V gene. For the CDR3, the DNA is TGCGCCAGCAGCCAAGAACCGGCGGGAGGTGGAGATACGCAGTATTTT. Translated: CASSQEPAGGGDTQYF.

The chain couples TRBV19 to TRBJ2-2; 10 bases agree with TRBD2. The CDR3 covers 15 residues. Looked up from germline, CDR1 is LNHDA and CDR2 is SQIVND (reference sequence). V trimming: 1 base; J trimming: 6 bases; junction bases outside the gene matches: 2. CDR3 in amino acids: CASSIASGSSGELFF. Written as DNA, the CDR3 is TGTGCCAGTAGTATAGCTAGCGGGAGCTCCGGGGAGCTGTTTTTT.

This clonotype was detected many times. The chain's CDR3 is CASSPGVLRNTGELFF. The CDR3 nucleotides read TGTGCCAGCAGCCCCGGCGTACTTAGGAACACCGGGGAGCTGTTTTTT. The chain uses TRBV7-2 and TRBJ2-2; D unresolved. Trimming shortened V by 5 bases and J by 1 base, and 14 bases separated the two germline ends. In germline, CDR1 is SGHTA, CDR2 FQGNSA. The CDR3 sequence is 16 residues long.

The V gene is TRBV6-1, the J gene TRBJ2-3, with 11 bases matching TRBD2. The V segment lost 5 bases and the J segment 5 bases; nucleotides outside the gene matches: 21. Germline V gene lookup returns CDR1 MNHNS and CDR2 SASEGT. The CDR3 has 20 amino acids. This chain's CDR3 is CASSYLGGGGSSGRLDTQYF. The CDR3 nucleotides are TGTGCCAGCAGTTACCTCGGTGGAGGGGGCTCTAGCGGGAGGTTAGATACGCAGTATTTT.

The CDR3 reads CASSPPGVETQYF. The CDR3 coding sequence is TGTGCCAGCTCACCCCCAGGGGTGGAGACCCAGTACTTC. This sequence joins TRBV18 and TRBJ2-5; D may be TRBD1 (6 bases). Per the germline V gene, CDR1 is KGHSH and CDR2 is LQKENI. V was shortened by 3 bases and J by 5 bases, with 10 bases between the two germline ends. CDR3 length equals 13 residues.

This clonotype was counted only a few times. The rearrangement joins TRBV27 to TRBJ2-2; 10 bases are a match to TRBD2. CDR1 is MNHEY, CDR2 SMNVEV, per germline (reference sequence). CDR3 length equals 20 residues. V lost 2 bases and J lost 0; bases outside the gene matches: 12. CDR3 sequence reads: CASSLRGLALIHANTGELFF. The DNA for the CDR3 is TGTGCCAGCAGTTTAAGGGGACTAGCGCTAATACATGCGAACACCGGGGAGCTGTTTTTT.

This sequence joins TRBV27 and TRBJ2-1; TRBD2 agrees at 15 bases. CDR3 length equals 21 residues. Germline assignment: CDR1 MNHEY and CDR2 SMNVEV (reference sequence). V was clipped by 3 bases and J by 0 bases; unmatched bases: 12. The chain's CDR3 is CASSFSGGLAGGYYSYNEQFF. CDR3 coding DNA: TGTGCCAGCAGTTTCAGCGGAGGACTAGCGGGAGGGTACTACTCCTACAATGAGCAGTTCTTC.

J is TRBJ2-1 and V is TRBV24-1; 7 bases fit TRBD2. The CDR3 contains 13 residues. Germline V lookup: CDR1 KGHDR, CDR2 SFDVKD. After removal of 7 bases from V and 7 bases from J, the junction contained 6 bases not matched to a gene. The CDR3 DNA follows: TGTGCCACCAGCCCCGGGGGGTCGAATGAGCAGTTCTTC. Translating it yields CATSPGGSNEQFF.

This clonotype was picked up one time. V usage is TRBV24-1 and J usage is TRBJ2-3; D ambiguous. Germline loops: CDR1 KGHDR, CDR2 SFDVKD. The V gene lost 2 bases and the J gene lost 5 bases, with 10 bases spanning the gap. This CDR3 spans 14 amino acids. This chain's CDR3 is CATSDSGLKDTQYF. The DNA for the CDR3 is TGTGCCACCAGTGATTCGGGTTTAAAAGATACGCAGTATTTT.

This clonotype was counted at least ten times. The J gene is TRBJ2-1, the V gene TRBV7-2; D gene uncertain. This CDR3 contains 13 residues. Germline loops: CDR1 SGHTA, CDR2 FQGNSA. V lost 2 bases, J lost 6 bases, and 8 bases lay in between. The CDR3 spells CASSLYRSNEQFF. The CDR3 DNA sequence: TGTGCCAGCAGCTTATATCGTTCCAATGAGCAGTTCTTC.

The sample holds many counts of this clonotype. V usage is TRBV6-2 or TRBV6-3 and J usage is TRBJ2-3, with a weak D call TRBD1 (6 bases). From germline, CDR1 is MNHEY and CDR2 SVGEGT. V gave up 4 bases and J gave up 2 bases, with 10 bases separating them. The CDR3 has 14 amino acids. CDR3: CASSSGQLTDTQYF. The CDR3 nucleotides are TGTGCCAGCAGTTCCGGACAGCTCACAGATACGCAGTATTTT.

The gene calls are TRBV7-9 and TRBJ1-2; no clear D gene. Trimming took 3 bases from V and 3 from J, leaving 8 bases between them. CDR3 length equals 13 residues. Germline V gene data show CDR1 as SEHNR and CDR2 as FQNEAQ (reference sequence). The CDR3 DNA reads TGTGCCAGCAGCTTTACGATGGACTATGGCTACACCTTC. Its protein product is CASSFTMDYGYTF. Full variable domain (outside the CDR3, taken from reference TRBV7-9 and TRBJ1-2): DTGVSQNPRHKITKRGQNVTFRCDPISEHNRLYWYRQTLGQGPEFLTYFQNEAQLEKSRLLSDRFSAERPKGSFSTLEIQRTEQGDSAMYLCASSFTMDYGYTFGSGTRLTVV.